The 17 T cell receptor beta chains reported below all come from one sample, sequenced in a study of blood T cells in healthy people across ages. The second PCR ran roughly 6 to 12 cycles with a sample-barcoded 5' primer and J-beta primers. TCRdb fed the 5' RACE reads into MiXCR, producing one record per CDR3 protein. The data show about 2 million distinct CDR3 sequences, around 48% seen once. Sequenced input: blood. The receptors originated from a woman in her 40s in good health.

The chain carries TRBV2 and TRBJ2-1; 11 bases agree with TRBD2. The V gene's germline CDR1 is SNHLY and CDR2 FYNNEI. The CDR3 loop spans 14 amino acids. J gave up 9 bases and V 8 bases, and 9 bases lay outside the gene matches. The CDR3 loop is CASGRTSGFGEQFF. The CDR3 nucleotides read TGTGCCAGCGGGCGGACTAGCGGGTTTGGTGAGCAGTTCTTC.

Points on this clonotype: The junction departs from germline at one end; a sequencing error may be responsible. The rearrangement joins TRBV6-8 to TRBJ2-3; the D gene could be TRBD1 or TRBD2 (5 bases each). Germline CDR1 MNHGY, CDR2 SAAAGT. This CDR3 comprises 15 residues. CDR3 DNA sequence: TGTGCCAGCAGTCCCCGGGACCGATTCACAGGTACGCAGTATTTT. Residues: CASSPRDRFTGTQYF.

This clonotype has at least ten counts. An end of the junction does not agree with germline; a read error may underlie this. DNA for the CDR3: TGTGCCAGCAGCTTGGGGGGGACAGGAGATTACGAGCAGTACTTC. It yields the protein CASSLGGTGDYEQYF. The rearrangement joins TRBV5-1 to TRBJ2-7; D is perhaps TRBD1 (8 bases). This CDR3 has 15 amino acids. Per germline, CDR1 SGHRS and CDR2 YFSETQ.

This clonotype was counted between two and nine times. This chain connects TRBV7-2 to TRBJ2-5, with 14 positions matching TRBD2. Losses at the gene ends were 5 bases for V and 1 base for J; bases not matched to a gene: 9. Germline V gene data show CDR1 as SGHTA and CDR2 as FQGNSA. CDR3 length: 18 amino acids. CDR3 region: CASSRRLGLAGGQETQYF. DNA for the CDR3: TGTGCCAGCAGCCGTAGACTCGGACTAGCGGGGGGCCAAGAGACCCAGTACTTC.

This clonotype was found a few times. V is TRBV7-8 and J is TRBJ2-3; D is unclear. Trimming took off 5 bases at V and 1 base at J, with 13 bases between the two ends. In germline, CDR1 is SGHVS, CDR2 FQNEAQ. The CDR3 length is 15 residues. The CDR3 spells CASSHGGIRTDTQYF. The CDR3 DNA follows: TGTGCCAGCAGCCACGGTGGGATCCGCACAGATACGCAGTATTTT.

The sample holds a few counts of this clonotype. The chain is built from TRBV6-2 or TRBV6-3 and TRBJ2-3, with D perhaps matching TRBD1 (6 bases). Germline CDR1 MNHEY, CDR2 SVGEGT. The CDR3 totals 16 residues. V was cut by 6 bases and J by 0 bases, with 16 bases left in between. The DNA of the CDR3 is TGTGCCAGCAGGCCATACGTTACAGGGAGCACAGATACGCAGTATTTT. Translated, it gives CASRPYVTGSTDTQYF.

This clonotype was seen a few times. The chain links TRBV28 to TRBJ2-5, with 8 bases aligning to TRBD1. Trimming cost V 6 bases and J 5 bases; bases outside gene matches: 14. The CDR3 length is 16 residues. Germline V gene sequence: CDR1 MDHEN, CDR2 SYDVKM. In DNA, the CDR3 is TGTGCCAGCAGCCCAACCGGACAGGGCTCGATGGAGACCCAGTACTTC. It specifies CASSPTGQGSMETQYF. Variable domain in full (rest from reference TRBV28 and TRBJ2-5): DVKVTQSSRYLVKRTGEKVFLECVQDMDHENMFWYRQDPGLGLRLIYFSYDVKMKEKGDIPEGYSVSREKKERFSLILESASTNQTSMYLCASSPTGQGSMETQYFGPGTRLLVL.

CDR3 DNA: TGTGCCACAGAAACTAGCGGGGGCCCTTACAATGAGCAGTTCTTC. Translation gives CATETSGGPYNEQFF. V and J are TRBV7-9 and TRBJ2-1; 11 positions agree with TRBD2. The CDR3 extends over 15 amino acids. The J segment lost 4 bases and the V segment lost 10 bases, leaving 9 bases of the junction unmatched. Germline CDR1 is SEHNR and CDR2 is FQNEAQ (reference sequence).

The chain is built from TRBV12-3 or TRBV12-4 and TRBJ2-1; no reliable D call. This CDR3 has 14 residues. V was cut by 6 bases and J by 6 bases, with 15 bases left in between. The CDR3 sequence: CASSPRWAGNEQFF. CDR3 sequence (DNA): TGTGCCAGCAGCCCCAGGTGGGCCGGCAATGAGCAGTTCTTC.

The chain recombines TRBV20-1 with TRBJ1-2; tentatively, D is TRBD1 (5 bases). The V gene's germline CDR1 is DFQATT and CDR2 SNEGSKA (reference sequence). V was shortened by 7 bases and J by 7 bases, with 10 bases between the two germline ends. This CDR3 contains 10 residues. The CDR3 DNA reads as TGCAGTGTAAAAGGGGTTGGCTACACCTTC. It translates to CSVKGVGYTF.

V gene TRBV6-5 combines with J gene TRBJ1-4; D not certain. Germline CDR1 is MNHEY and CDR2 is SVGAGI. This CDR3 spans 14 amino acids. Trimming shortened V by 0 bases and J by 4 bases, and 6 bases separated the two germline ends. CDR3 nucleotides: TGTGCCAGCAGTTACTCGCGGATTAATGAAAAACTGTTTTTT. It is translated as CASSYSRINEKLFF.

The V and J genes are TRBV28 and TRBJ1-2; 7 bases line up with TRBD1. Germline V CDR1 and CDR2: MDHEN, SYDVKM. V lost 10 bases, J lost 7 bases, and 9 bases stayed unmatched. This CDR3 comprises 12 residues. Here the CDR3 reads CATRQGEVGYTF. The CDR3 DNA reads as TGTGCCACACGACAGGGAGAGGTTGGCTACACCTTC.

The CDR3 is CASSLTGVMRGYTF. The DNA of the CDR3 is TGTGCCAGCAGCCTCACCGGGGTAATGCGAGGCTACACCTTC. The gene calls are TRBV6-6 and TRBJ1-2; D remains unclear. This CDR3 comprises 14 residues. The germline CDR1 and CDR2 sequences are MNHNY and SVGAGI (reference sequence). V lost 6 bases and J 8 bases, leaving 19 bases between the germline ends.

The chain couples TRBV7-6 to TRBJ2-1; 7 positions match TRBD1. The CDR3 covers 14 residues. V lost 3 bases, J lost 9 bases, and 8 bases stayed unmatched. Germline CDR1 reads SGHVS; CDR2 reads FNYEAQ. The CDR3 region is CASSFGTDIGEQFF. CDR3 DNA sequence: TGTGCCAGCAGCTTCGGGACAGATATCGGTGAGCAGTTCTTC.

The genes are TRBV3-1 and TRBJ1-2; D is undetermined. V lost 0 bases to trimming and J lost 2 bases, with 4 bases between them. Germline lookup yields CDR1 LGHDT and CDR2 YNNKEL (reference sequence). The CDR3 consists of 13 residues. CDR3 region: CASSQDNNYGYTF. The CDR3 nucleotides read TGTGCCAGCAGCCAAGACAACAACTATGGCTACACCTTC.

V and J are TRBV27 and TRBJ2-5; 7 nucleotides align to TRBD1. With V trimmed by 6 bases and J by 4 bases, 8 bases remained unmatched. Germline V gene lookup returns CDR1 MNHEY and CDR2 SMNVEV (reference sequence). This CDR3 comprises 14 residues. CDR3 DNA: TGTGCCAGCAGGGAACAGGGGTTGTCAGAGACCCAGTACTTC. Translation gives CASREQGLSETQYF.

The chain has TRBV7-2 and TRBJ2-1; no clear D gene. The CDR3 is 16 residues long. The V gene lost 1 base and the J gene lost 6 bases, with 16 bases spanning the gap. Per the germline V gene, CDR1 is SGHTA and CDR2 is FQGNSA. The CDR3 here is CASSLESLGRLNEQFF. DNA for the CDR3: TGTGCCAGCAGCTTAGAATCGCTAGGTCGGCTCAATGAGCAGTTCTTC.